What follows are 9 T cell receptor beta chains derived from one specimen sequenced in a study of blood T cells in healthy people across ages. PCR was performed a second time for about 7 to 12 cycles using a sample-barcoded 5' primer and a J-beta primer mix. MiXCR was run by TCRdb on the 5' RACE reads, yielding one entry per CDR3 protein. The sample has about 670,000 distinct CDR3 sequences, around 38% seen once. Sample: blood. The receptors come from a man at least 80 years old in good health.

The chain has TRBV28 and TRBJ2-7, with D hard to call. The CDR3 contains 15 residues. V lost 11 bases and J lost 4, with 24 bases in between. CDR1 and CDR2 from the germline V gene are MDHEN and SYDVKM. The CDR3 here is CAVARLSLLFYEQYF. The CDR3 nucleotides are TGTGCCGTAGCCAGACTCTCCCTCCTTTTTTACGAGCAGTACTTC. The whole variable domain, filled in from reference TRBV28 and TRBJ2-7, reads DVKVTQSSRYLVKRTGEKVFLECVQDMDHENMFWYRQDPGLGLRLIYFSYDVKMKEKGDIPEGYSVSREKKERFSLILESASTNQTSMYLCAVARLSLLFYEQYFGPGTRLTVT.

The chain combines TRBV25-1 with TRBJ1-2; 8 nucleotides line up with TRBD1. Trimming took 4 bases from V and 7 from J; bases not matched to a gene: 23. This CDR3 contains 19 residues. Per the germline V gene, CDR1 is MGHDK and CDR2 is SYGVNS. The CDR3 here is CASSVPADRGLGVMGGYTF. CDR3 DNA: TGTGCCAGCAGTGTTCCGGCAGACAGGGGCCTGGGGGTAATGGGTGGCTACACCTTC.

V gene TRBV27 combines with J gene TRBJ2-1; TRBD2 agrees at 9 bases. The V and J ends lost 6 bases and 4 bases, in that order; junction bases with no gene match: 10. Germline V gives CDR1 MNHEY, CDR2 SMNVEV (reference sequence). CDR3 size: 16 residues. CDR3 DNA sequence: TGTGCCAGCAGCCCGCTAATAGCGGGAGTGTACAATGAGCAGTTCTTC. Its translation is CASSPLIAGVYNEQFF.

The sample holds a few counts of this clonotype. The chain joins TRBV28 to TRBJ2-7; no clear D. Germline V gene sequence: CDR1 MDHEN, CDR2 SYDVKM. The germline V and J ends were trimmed by 8 bases and 3 bases, with 14 bases remaining between them. The CDR3 covers 13 residues. In DNA, the CDR3 is TGTGCCAGCCTAAGATTGGAAAACTACGAGCAGTACTTC. Translated: CASLRLENYEQYF.

The CDR3 DNA follows: TGTGCCAGCAGCTCCCACTTTGAGTCCGAGCAGTACTTC. Protein product: CASSSHFESEQYF. The V call is TRBV7-2, the J call TRBJ2-7; D not certain. CDR1 is SGHTA and CDR2 is FQGNSA in the germline V gene. V was shortened by 4 bases and J by 6 bases, with 13 bases between the two germline ends. The CDR3 length is 13 residues.

The chain links TRBV2 to TRBJ1-2; D ambiguous. There are 13 residues in the CDR3. With 5 bases removed from V and 3 bases from J, the gap between germline ends came to 10 bases. Germline V gives CDR1 SNHLY, CDR2 FYNNEI. The CDR3 region is CASSRVSDYGYTF. The DNA for the CDR3 is TGTGCCAGCAGTAGGGTTTCCGACTATGGCTACACCTTC.

The sample holds one count of this clonotype. V is TRBV28 and J is TRBJ2-4; D remains unclear. The closer fit of TRBJ2-7 to the DNA end suggests the J call may be wrong. The CDR3 is 13 amino acids. In germline, CDR1 is MDHEN, CDR2 SYDVKM. CDR3 amino acids: CASSLGRRYEQYF. CDR3 nucleotides: TGTGCCAGCAGTTTAGGACGCCGCTACGAGCAGTACTTC.

The rearrangement uses TRBV24-1 and TRBJ2-5; perhaps TRBD1 as D (5 bases). The assigned J gene may be wrong: the sequence end matches TRBJ2-1 better. The length of the CDR3 is 13 residues. The germline V gene has CDR1 KGHDR and CDR2 SFDVKD. The CDR3 nucleotides are TGTGCCACCAGTGGGGGCAACCAAGAGACCCAGTTCTTC. Residues: CATSGGNQETQFF.

The rearrangement links TRBV7-2 to TRBJ1-5; weak D call: TRBD1 (6 bases). Trimming cost V 2 bases and J 4 bases, with 12 bases left between them. CDR3 length equals 15 residues. Germline-derived CDR1 and CDR2 are SGHTA and FQGNSA. The CDR3 nucleotides read TGTGCCAGCAGCTTATCAGGGGATAGAAATCAGCCCCAGCATTTT. The encoded protein is CASSLSGDRNQPQHF.